The following is a T cell receptor beta chain sequence with its context. Antigen specificity is unknown. The PCR was carried out with 60 Vbeta primers and 13 Jbeta primers. Clones were sequenced by immunoSEQ multiplex PCR, and TCRdb holds only the in-frame ones, with some missing. Its clone listing holds roughly 78,000 clones. Trimming stripped 6 bases from V and 7 bases from J, with 13 bases between. The CDR3 length is 14 residues. Germline CDR1 is LNHDA and CDR2 is SQIVND (reference sequence). Donors were nominally healthy when sampled, though unrecorded immune exposures were likely. This record belongs to a study of cytomegalovirus exposure and HLA in healthy donors. General study points: An analysis that was carried out later associated 16,951 TCR beta sequences with HLA alleles at 0.05 false discovery rate. Diagnosis of cytomegalovirus status made by the classifier reportedly showed high specificity and sensitivity.

The receptor was isolated from a man aged 40-49 years in good health and CMV-seronegative. The sequenced sample consisted of PBMCs. V and J are TRBV19 and TRBJ1-6; D uncertain. The CDR3 nucleotides are TGTGCCAGTAGGCCAGTAGGAGCCAATTCACCCCTCCACTTT. Translating it yields CASRPVGANSPLHF.